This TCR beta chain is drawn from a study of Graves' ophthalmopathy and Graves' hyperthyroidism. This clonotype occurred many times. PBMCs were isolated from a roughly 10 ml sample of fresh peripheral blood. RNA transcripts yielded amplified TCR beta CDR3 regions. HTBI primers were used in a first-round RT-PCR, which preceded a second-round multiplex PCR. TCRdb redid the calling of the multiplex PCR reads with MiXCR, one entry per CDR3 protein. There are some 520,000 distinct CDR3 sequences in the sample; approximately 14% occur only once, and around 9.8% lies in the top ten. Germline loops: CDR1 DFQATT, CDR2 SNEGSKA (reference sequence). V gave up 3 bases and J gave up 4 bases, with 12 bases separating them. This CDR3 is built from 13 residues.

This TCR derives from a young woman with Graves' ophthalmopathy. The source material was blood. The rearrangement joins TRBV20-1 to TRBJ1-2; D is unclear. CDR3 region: CSARVAAVYGYTF. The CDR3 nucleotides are TGCAGTGCTAGGGTTGCGGCAGTCTATGGCTACACCTTC.